This TCR beta chain was sequenced during a study of CD8 T cells in Susac syndrome. Reverse transcription used roughly 0.45 to 1 ug RNA and random hexamers. Across 54 Vbeta and 13 Jbeta, immunoSEQ multiplex PCR amplified TCR beta CDR3. TCRdb re-called the immunoSEQ multiplex PCR reads through MiXCR, storing one row per CDR3 protein. Of approximately 120,000 distinct CDR3 sequences detected, 92% appear once; the ten largest clones hold less than 0.15%. This CDR3 region has 15 residues. V lost 4 bases and J lost 4; bases outside the gene matches: 8. Germline V CDR1 and CDR2: SGHTA, FQGNSA. V gene TRBV7-2 combines with J gene TRBJ2-3; 7 positions match TRBD2. Sample: CD4+ T cells from PBMCs. This receptor was taken from a human donor in good health. The CDR3 here is CASSSFSGGPDTQYF. The CDR3 DNA sequence: TGTGCCAGCAGCTCCTTTTCGGGAGGTCCAGATACGCAGTATTTT. Combining the CDR3 with reference TRBV7-2 and TRBJ2-3 gives the whole variable domain GAGVSQSPSNKVTEKGKDVELRCDPISGHTALYWYRQSLGQGLEFLIYFQGNSAPDKSGLPSDRFSAERTGGSVSTLTIQRTQQEDSAVYLCASSSFSGGPDTQYFGPGTRLTVL.